This is a list of T cell receptor beta chains from one sample in a study of blood T cell repertoires in COVID-19. Sequencing used immunoSEQ multiplex PCR; TCRdb keeps in-frame clones, though not all of them. This sample has some 90,000 clones; 70% to 90% occur once, and the top ten carry under 9.5%. The specimen sequenced was peripheral blood. The receptors here all came from a man aged 45-65 years with acute or convalescent COVID-19. Each CDR3 is given with its conserved first and last residue. Each record gives: V gene, clone size, D gene, J gene, CDR3 protein, CDR3 DNA. The D gene is left open where the match is weak. Only some rows state a clone size, as once, few, many or a class for expanded clones.

TRBV19	NA	TRBD1	TRBJ1-4	CASSRSTGTGGEKLFF	TGTGCCAGTAGTCGCTCGACCGGGACAGGGGGTGAAAAACTGTTTTTT
TRBV2	NA	TRBD1	TRBJ1-5	CASSRDRVSFSNQPQHF	TGTGCCAGCAGTAGGGACAGGGTCTCCTTTAGCAATCAGCCCCAGCATTTT
TRBV18	NA	NA	TRBJ2-5	CASSRLRQETQYF	TGTGCCAGCTCACGCCTGCGGCAAGAGACCCAGTACTTC
TRBV30	once	TRBD1	TRBJ2-1	CAWTGGHNEQFF	TGTGCCTGGACAGGGGGCCACAATGAGCAGTTCTTC
TRBV9	NA	NA	TRBJ2-1	CASSPLGGRGARYNEQFF	TGTGCCAGCAGCCCCCTAGGAGGTCGGGGGGCCCGCTACAATGAGCAGTTCTTC
TRBV2	NA	NA	TRBJ2-1	CASSEGLYGGNEQFF	TGTGCCAGCAGTGAAGGACTATACGGAGGAAATGAGCAGTTCTTC
TRBV6-5	NA	NA	TRBJ1-5	CASSYSISGDQPQHF	TGTGCCAGCAGTTACTCGATCTCGGGAGATCAGCCCCAGCATTTT
TRBV7-2	NA	NA	TRBJ2-2	CASRPSRLAGELFF	TGTGCCAGCAGACCCTCTAGGTTAGCCGGGGAGCTGTTTTTT
TRBV5-4	NA	NA	TRBJ2-1	CASSLRAGGGYNEQFF	TGTGCCAGCAGCTTGAGGGCCGGGGGAGGCTACAATGAGCAGTTCTTC
TRBV15	NA	TRBD2	TRBJ2-7	CATSRVGGAYEQYF	TGTGCCACCAGCAGAGTTGGGGGGGCCTACGAGCAGTACTTC
TRBV3-1/TRBV3-2	NA	TRBD1	TRBJ1-2	CASSQVTRAGGDGYTF	TGTGCCAGCAGCCAAGTAACCCGCGCAGGGGGCGACGGCTACACCTTC
TRBV5-1	NA	NA	TRBJ2-3	CASSLGWATDTQYF	TGCGCCAGCAGCTTGGGGTGGGCCACAGATACGCAGTATTTT
TRBV6-5	NA	TRBD1	TRBJ2-7	CASRFSGQGAYEQYF	TGTGCCAGCAGATTTTCGGGACAGGGGGCCTACGAGCAGTACTTC
TRBV29-1	NA	NA	TRBJ1-6	CSVGADNNSPLHF	TGCAGCGTTGGGGCAGACAACAATTCACCCCTCCACTTT
TRBV19	NA	NA	TRBJ1-1	CASSMVSKSGNTEAFF	TGTGCCAGTAGTATGGTCAGCAAGTCAGGGAACACTGAAGCTTTCTTT
TRBV7-2	NA	NA	TRBJ2-1	CASSMARSNEQFF	TGTGCCAGCAGCATGGCGCGGTCCAATGAGCAGTTCTTC
TRBV19	once	TRBD1	TRBJ1-5	CASSIVQGARGNQPQHF	TGTGCCAGTAGTATAGTTCAGGGGGCGCGGGGCAATCAGCCCCAGCATTTT
TRBV6-2/TRBV6-3	NA	TRBD1	TRBJ1-5	CASSLQGQQPQHF	TGTGCCAGCAGTCTACAGGGGCAACAGCCCCAGCATTTT
TRBV5-1	NA	NA	TRBJ2-1	CASSLEAGFPFF	TGCGCCAGCAGCTTGGAAGCAGGGTTCCCGTTCTTC
TRBV28	NA	NA	TRBJ2-4	CASSLPGGSAKNIQYF	TGTGCCAGCAGTTTACCTGGGGGCTCGGCCAAAAACATTCAGTACTTC
TRBV10-1	NA	TRBD1	TRBJ1-3	CASSGQGTGNTIYF	TGCGCCAGCAGTGGACAGGGTACTGGAAACACCATATATTTT
TRBV6-2/TRBV6-3	NA	NA	TRBJ1-1	CASSYSAANTEAFF	TGTGCCAGCAGTTACTCGGCCGCGAACACTGAAGCTTTCTTT
TRBV6-5	NA	NA	TRBJ1-1	CASNHDFTNTEAFF	TGTGCCAGCAACCACGACTTTACGAACACTGAAGCTTTCTTT
TRBV28	NA	NA	TRBJ1-2	CASSFQGRYGYTF	TGTGCCAGCAGTTTTCAGGGGCGCTATGGCTACACCTTC
TRBV7-6	NA	NA	TRBJ1-5	CASSLEAGAKDQPQHF	TGTGCCAGCAGCTTAGAAGCGGGGGCAAAGGATCAGCCCCAGCATTTT
TRBV29-1	once	TRBD1	TRBJ1-2	CSVRTGTDGYTF	TGCAGCGTCCGGACAGGGACGGATGGCTACACCTTC
TRBV5-4	NA	TRBD1	TRBJ1-4	CASSFRGRSNEKLFF	TGTGCCAGCAGCTTCAGGGGGCGATCTAATGAAAAACTGTTTTTT
TRBV30	NA	TRBD1	TRBJ1-1	CALRTGPIGAFF	TGTGCCCTGCGGACAGGCCCTATAGGAGCTTTCTTT
TRBV5-4	NA	TRBD2	TRBJ2-2	CASSSGLAGINTGELFF	TGTGCCAGCAGCTCGGGACTAGCGGGGATTAACACCGGGGAGCTGTTTTTT
TRBV7-2	NA	TRBD1	TRBJ2-7	CASSSTGGFAGSEQYF	TGTGCCAGCAGTTCAACAGGGGGTTTTGCTGGTAGCGAGCAGTACTTC
TRBV5-4	NA	NA	TRBJ1-6	CASSLGEQFYNSPLHF	TGTGCCAGCAGCTTAGGTGAACAGTTCTATAATTCACCCCTCCACTTT
TRBV28	NA	NA	TRBJ1-6	CASSSTGNSPLHF	TGTGCCAGCAGTTCCACAGGGAATTCACCCCTCCACTTT
TRBV7-7	NA	NA	TRBJ2-5	CASSLGARETQYF	TGTGCTAGCAGCTTAGGTGCGCGTGAGACCCAGTACTTC
TRBV9	NA	TRBD1	TRBJ1-1	CASSAGRTGWLNTEAFF	TGTGCCAGCAGCGCCGGGCGGACAGGCTGGTTAAACACTGAAGCTTTCTTT
TRBV29-1	NA	NA	TRBJ1-4	CSVEENEKLFF	TGCAGCGTTGAGGAGAATGAAAAACTGTTTTTT
TRBV5-1	NA	NA	TRBJ2-5	CASSLVPGTQETQYF	TGCGCCAGCAGCTTGGTTCCAGGTACCCAAGAGACCCAGTACTTC